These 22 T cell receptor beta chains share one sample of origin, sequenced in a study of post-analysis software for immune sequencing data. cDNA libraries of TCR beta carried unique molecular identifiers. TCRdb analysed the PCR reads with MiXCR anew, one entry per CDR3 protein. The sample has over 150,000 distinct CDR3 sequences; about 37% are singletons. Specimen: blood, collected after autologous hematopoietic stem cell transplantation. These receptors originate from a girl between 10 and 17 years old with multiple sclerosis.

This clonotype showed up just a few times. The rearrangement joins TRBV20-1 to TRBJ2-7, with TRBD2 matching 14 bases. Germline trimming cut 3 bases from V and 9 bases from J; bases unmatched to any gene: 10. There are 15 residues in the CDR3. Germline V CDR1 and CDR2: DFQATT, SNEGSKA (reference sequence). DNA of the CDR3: TGCAGTGCTAGTCCGGGACTAGCGGGAGCCGCGTGGCAGTACTTC. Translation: CSASPGLAGAAWQYF.

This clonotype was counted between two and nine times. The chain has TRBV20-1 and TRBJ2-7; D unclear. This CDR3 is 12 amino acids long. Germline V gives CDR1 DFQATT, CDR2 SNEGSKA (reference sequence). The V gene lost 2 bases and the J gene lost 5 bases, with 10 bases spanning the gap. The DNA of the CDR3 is TGCAGTGCTAGAACCTTCGGCGACGAGCAGTACTTC. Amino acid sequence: CSARTFGDEQYF.

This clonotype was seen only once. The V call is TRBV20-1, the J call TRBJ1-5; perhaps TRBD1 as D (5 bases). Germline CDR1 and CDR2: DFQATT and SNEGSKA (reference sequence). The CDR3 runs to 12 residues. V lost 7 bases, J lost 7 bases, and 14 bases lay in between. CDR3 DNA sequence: TGCAGTGGGGCCGTGGGGGAACAGCCCCAGCATTTT. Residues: CSGAVGEQPQHF.

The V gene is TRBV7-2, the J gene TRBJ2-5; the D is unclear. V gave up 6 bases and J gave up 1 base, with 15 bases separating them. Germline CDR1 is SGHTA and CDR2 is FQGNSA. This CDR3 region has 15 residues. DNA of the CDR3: TGTGCCAGCAGACTCTCCCTATGGCCCCAAGAGACCCAGTACTTC. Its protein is CASRLSLWPQETQYF.

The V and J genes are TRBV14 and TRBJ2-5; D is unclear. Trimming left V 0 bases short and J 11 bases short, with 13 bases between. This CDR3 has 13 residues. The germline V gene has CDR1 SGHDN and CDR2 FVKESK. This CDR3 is CASSQDKWSEQYF. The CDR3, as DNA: TGTGCCAGCAGCCAAGATAAGTGGAGTGAGCAGTACTTC.

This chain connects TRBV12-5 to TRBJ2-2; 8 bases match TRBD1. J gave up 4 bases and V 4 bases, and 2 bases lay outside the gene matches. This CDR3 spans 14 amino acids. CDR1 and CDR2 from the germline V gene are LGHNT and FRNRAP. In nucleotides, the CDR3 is TGTGCTAGTGGTTACCAGGGGGCCACCGGGGAGCTGTTTTTT. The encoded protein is CASGYQGATGELFF.

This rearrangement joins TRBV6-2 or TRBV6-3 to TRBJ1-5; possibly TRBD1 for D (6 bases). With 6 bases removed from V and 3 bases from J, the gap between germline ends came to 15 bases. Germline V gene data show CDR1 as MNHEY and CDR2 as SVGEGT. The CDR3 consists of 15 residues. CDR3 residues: CASRNTGTINQPQHF. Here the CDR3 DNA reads TGTGCCAGCAGAAATACCGGGACAATCAATCAGCCCCAGCATTTT.

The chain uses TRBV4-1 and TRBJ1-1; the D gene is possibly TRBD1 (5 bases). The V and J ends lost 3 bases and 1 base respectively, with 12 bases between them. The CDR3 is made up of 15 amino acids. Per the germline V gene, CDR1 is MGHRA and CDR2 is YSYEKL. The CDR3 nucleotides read TGCGCCAGCAGCCACCGCGACGGGGCGAACACTGAAGCTTTCTTT. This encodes CASSHRDGANTEAFF.

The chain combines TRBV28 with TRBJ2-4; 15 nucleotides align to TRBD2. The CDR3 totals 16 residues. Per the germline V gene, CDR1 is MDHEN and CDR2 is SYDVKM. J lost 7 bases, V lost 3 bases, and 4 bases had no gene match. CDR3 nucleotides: TGTGCCAGCAGTTTGGGGACTAGCGGGAGGCCGAACATTCAGTACTTC. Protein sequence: CASSLGTSGRPNIQYF. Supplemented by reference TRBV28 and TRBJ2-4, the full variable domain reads DVKVTQSSRYLVKRTGEKVFLECVQDMDHENMFWYRQDPGLGLRLIYFSYDVKMKEKGDIPEGYSVSREKKERFSLILESASTNQTSMYLCASSLGTSGRPNIQYFGAGTRLSVL.

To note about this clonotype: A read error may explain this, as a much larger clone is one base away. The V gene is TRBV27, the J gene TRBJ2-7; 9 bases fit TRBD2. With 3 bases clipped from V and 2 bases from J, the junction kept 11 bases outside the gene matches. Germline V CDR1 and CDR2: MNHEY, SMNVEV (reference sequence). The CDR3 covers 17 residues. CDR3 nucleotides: TGTGCCAGCAGTTTTATATGGGCTAGCGGGAACACCTACGAGCAGTACTTC. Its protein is CASSFIWASGNTYEQYF.

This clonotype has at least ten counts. CDR3 sequence reads: CASSLAPGGSYGYTF. The CDR3 coding sequence is TGTGCCAGCAGCTTAGCGCCCGGGGGCTCCTATGGCTACACCTTC. The chain joins TRBV7-2 to TRBJ1-2; maybe TRBD1 (6 bases). Germline-derived CDR1 and CDR2 are SGHTA and FQGNSA. This CDR3 region has 15 residues. With 0 bases removed from V and 4 bases from J, the gap between germline ends came to 12 bases.

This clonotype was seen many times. CDR3 sequence: CASSAPPGQGNIQYF. For the CDR3, the DNA is TGTGCCAGCAGTGCGCCACCGGGACAGGGAAACATTCAGTACTTC. V gene TRBV6-1 combines with J gene TRBJ2-4, with 9 bases lining up with TRBD1. Germline lookup yields CDR1 MNHNS and CDR2 SASEGT. This CDR3 spans 15 amino acids. The ends lost 4 bases at V and 6 bases at J; junction bases unmatched: 7.

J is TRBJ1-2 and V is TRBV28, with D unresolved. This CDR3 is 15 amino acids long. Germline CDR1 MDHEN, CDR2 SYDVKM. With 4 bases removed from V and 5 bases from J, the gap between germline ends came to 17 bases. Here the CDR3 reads CASSSPPGTAYGYTF. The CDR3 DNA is TGTGCCAGCAGTTCTCCCCCGGGTACCGCGTATGGCTACACCTTC.

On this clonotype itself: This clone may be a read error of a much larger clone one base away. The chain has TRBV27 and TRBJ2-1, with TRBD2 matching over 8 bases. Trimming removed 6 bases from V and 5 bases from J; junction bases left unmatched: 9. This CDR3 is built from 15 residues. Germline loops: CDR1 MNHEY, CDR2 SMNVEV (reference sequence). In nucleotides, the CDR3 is TGTGCCAGCAGGAACGGGGGGGCCGCCAACAATGAGCAGTTCTTC. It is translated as CASRNGGAANNEQFF.

DNA for the CDR3: TGTGCCAGCACTCGGACTAGCGGGGGGCCAAGCTCCTACAATGAGCAGTTCTTC. This encodes CASTRTSGGPSSYNEQFF. The V and J genes are TRBV12-3 or TRBV12-4 and TRBJ2-1; 14 bases fit TRBD2. This CDR3 spans 18 amino acids. Unmatched junction bases numbered 8, after V lost 7 bases and J lost 0 bases.

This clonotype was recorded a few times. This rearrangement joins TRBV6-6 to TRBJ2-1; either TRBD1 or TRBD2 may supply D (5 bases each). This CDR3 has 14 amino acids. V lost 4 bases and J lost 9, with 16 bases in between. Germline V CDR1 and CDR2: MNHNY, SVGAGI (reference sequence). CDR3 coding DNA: TGTGCCAGCAGTTCGGGACCTACCACGGCTGAGCAGTTCTTC. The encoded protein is CASSSGPTTAEQFF.

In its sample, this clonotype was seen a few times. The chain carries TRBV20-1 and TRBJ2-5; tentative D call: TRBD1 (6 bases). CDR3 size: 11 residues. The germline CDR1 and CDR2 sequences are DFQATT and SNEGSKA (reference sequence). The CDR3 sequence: CSAGQGQTQYF. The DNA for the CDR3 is TGCAGCGCAGGTCAGGGGCAGACCCAGTACTTC.

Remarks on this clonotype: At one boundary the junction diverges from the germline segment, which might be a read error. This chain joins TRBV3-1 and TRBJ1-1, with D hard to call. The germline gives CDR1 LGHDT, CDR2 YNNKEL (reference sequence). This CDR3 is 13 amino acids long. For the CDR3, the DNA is TGTGCCAGCAGCCAAAAAAGTAACACTAAAGCTTTCTTT. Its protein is CASSQKSNTKAFF.

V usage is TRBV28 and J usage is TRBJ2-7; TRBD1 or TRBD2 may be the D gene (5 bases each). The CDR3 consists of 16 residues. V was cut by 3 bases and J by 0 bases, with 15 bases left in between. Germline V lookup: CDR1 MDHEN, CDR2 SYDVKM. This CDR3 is CASSLMSRDPSYEQYF. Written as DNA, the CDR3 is TGTGCCAGCAGTTTGATGAGCAGGGACCCCTCCTACGAGCAGTACTTC.

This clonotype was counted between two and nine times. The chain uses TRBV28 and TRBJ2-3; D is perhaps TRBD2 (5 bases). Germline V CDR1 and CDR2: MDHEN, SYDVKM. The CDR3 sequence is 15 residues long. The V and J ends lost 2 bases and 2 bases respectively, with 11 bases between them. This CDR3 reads CASSLTWEITDTQYF. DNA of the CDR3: TGTGCCAGCAGTTTAACCTGGGAGATCACAGATACGCAGTATTTT.

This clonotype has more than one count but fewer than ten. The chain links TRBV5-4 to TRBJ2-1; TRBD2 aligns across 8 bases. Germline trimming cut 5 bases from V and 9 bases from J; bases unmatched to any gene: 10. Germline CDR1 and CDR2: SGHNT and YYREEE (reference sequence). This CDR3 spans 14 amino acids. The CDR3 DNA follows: TGTGCCAGCAGTGGGACTAGTAATTCACCTGAGCAGTTCTTC. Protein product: CASSGTSNSPEQFF.

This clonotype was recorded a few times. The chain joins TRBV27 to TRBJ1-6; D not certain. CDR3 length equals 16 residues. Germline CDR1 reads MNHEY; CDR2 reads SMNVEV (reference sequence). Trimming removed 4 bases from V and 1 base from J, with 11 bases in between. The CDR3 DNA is TGTGCCAGCAGTTATTATGGGGTGTCCTATAATTCACCCCTCCACTTT. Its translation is CASSYYGVSYNSPLHF.